The TCR beta chain under discussion was sequenced for a study of radiotherapy plus CTLA-4 blockade in lung cancer. Some clones are missing from TCRdb's copy, which holds only in-frame ones; the method was immunoSEQ multiplex PCR. Of roughly 98,000 clones in the sample, 80% to 85% were seen once. This clone occurred a few times. The sample here was peripheral blood, taken from a patient treated with radiotherapy plus ipilimumab. The source of this sequence is a human donor with non-small cell lung cancer who had a partial response to radiotherapy plus ipilimumab.

CDR3 sequence: CASHRELAGERPSVSNEQFF. The CDR3 DNA sequence: TGCGCCAGTCATCGGGAACTAGCGGGAGAACGGCCATCCGTTTCAAATGAGCAGTTCTTC. The rearrangement links TRBV5-1 to TRBJ2-1, with 11 positions matching TRBD2. Germline V lookup: CDR1 SGHRS, CDR2 YFSETQ. Unmatched junction bases numbered 26, after V lost 8 bases and J lost 7 bases. The CDR3 sequence is 20 residues long.